This section outlines one TCR beta chain sequence together with its context. The antigen remains undetermined. Unmatched junction bases numbered 10, after V lost 8 bases and J lost 5 bases. The CDR3 sequence is 14 residues long. CDR1 is MDHEN and CDR2 is SYDVKM in the germline V gene. The data stem from a study of cytomegalovirus exposure and HLA in healthy donors. Study at large: Earlier sequencing of approximately 180 million T cells yielded roughly 120 million unique TCR beta sequences. About 85 million unique TCRs from HLA-typed donors were held in an early release of data.

Primers for the PCR totalled 60 Vbeta and 13 Jbeta. Sequencing was performed with immunoSEQ multiplex PCR; in TCRdb, only in-frame clones are kept and a portion is missing. This table holds 150,000 to 200,000 clones, 60% to 80% found once. Study results and limitations: Despite most TCR sequences being rare, some public TCRs occurred in many donors.

The sequenced material came from PBMCs. The receptor's source is a female donor in good health and CMV-seronegative. The chain employs TRBV28 and TRBJ1-1, with 8 nucleotides matching TRBD1. CDR3 DNA sequence: TGTGCCAGCCCCAGGGCAGGGGGCAATACTGAAGCTTTCTTT. It translates to CASPRAGGNTEAFF.